The 28 T cell receptor beta chains below were found in one sample sequenced in a study of T cells in tuberculosis. Time point indicated: new active TB diagnosis, blood taken before or within 7 days of starting treatment. Method: immunoSEQ multiplex PCR; TCRdb's copy keeps in-frame clones and lacks some. This sample yields tens of thousands of clones, of which approximately 90% are seen a single time; 2% to 2.5% belongs to the top ten. The sample was PBMCs, taken at tuberculosis diagnosis. These TCRs come from an adult with tuberculosis.

V and J are TRBV5-8 and TRBJ1-4, with D perhaps matching TRBD1 (5 bases). V lost 4 bases, J lost 8 bases, and 15 bases lay in between. CDR1 is SGHTS and CDR2 is YDEGEE in the germline V gene. This CDR3 region has 14 residues. Here the CDR3 reads CASSTGHPGEKLFF. CDR3 bases: TGTGCCAGCAGCACTGGACACCCGGGCGAAAAACTGTTTTTT.

This chain links TRBV5-1 with TRBJ2-3; D is undetermined. The V and J ends lost 4 bases and 4 bases respectively, with 13 bases between them. CDR1 is SGHRS and CDR2 is YFSETQ in the germline V gene. The CDR3 has 14 residues. The CDR3 here is CASSDGSSADTQYF. The CDR3 DNA is TGCGCCAGCAGCGACGGGTCCTCGGCAGATACGCAGTATTTT.

The chain is built from TRBV11-2 and TRBJ1-1; D is perhaps TRBD1 (5 bases). The CDR3 sequence is 15 residues long. V lost 5 bases, J lost 3 bases, and 16 bases lay in between. Germline CDR1 is SGHAT and CDR2 is FQNNGV. The CDR3 bases are TGTGCCAGCAGCCTTAAGGAAGGGGATCACACTGAAGCTTTCTTT. Amino acid sequence: CASSLKEGDHTEAFF. The full variable domain, with the rest looked up from reference TRBV11-2 and TRBJ1-1, is EAGVAQSPRYKIIEKRQSVAFWCNPISGHATLYWYQQILGQGPKLLIQFQNNGVVDDSQLPKDRFSAERLKGVDSTLKIQPAKLEDSAVYLCASSLKEGDHTEAFFGQGTRLTVV.

The gene calls are TRBV25-1 and TRBJ2-4, with D tentatively TRBD2 (6 bases). CDR1 and CDR2 (germline): MGHDK, SYGVNS. V shed 1 base and J shed 6 bases, with 13 bases lying between them. The CDR3 totals 15 residues. This chain's CDR3 is CASSEWGDGGNIQYF. CDR3 sequence (DNA): TGTGCCAGCAGTGAATGGGGGGATGGGGGAAACATTCAGTACTTC.

The chain has TRBV2 and TRBJ2-1, with D perhaps matching TRBD1 (5 bases). The CDR3 has 12 residues. The V gene lost 6 bases and the J gene lost 11 bases, with 14 bases spanning the gap. Germline V gene sequence: CDR1 SNHLY, CDR2 FYNNEI. The CDR3 reads CASSRGQIQQFF. DNA of the CDR3: TGTGCCAGCAGCCGCGGACAAATTCAGCAGTTCTTC.

The J gene is TRBJ1-2, the V gene TRBV5-8; D remains ambiguous. The length of the CDR3 is 14 residues. Trimming removed 0 bases at V and 8 bases at J, with 14 bases between. Germline V gives CDR1 SGHTS, CDR2 YDEGEE. CDR3 region: CASSLERLPWGYTF. CDR3 DNA sequence: TGTGCCAGCAGCTTGGAGAGGCTACCTTGGGGCTACACCTTC.

This chain connects TRBV30 to TRBJ2-7, with TRBD1 identical over 9 bases. V gave up 0 bases and J gave up 2 bases; unmatched junction bases: 2. Germline CDR1 is GTSNPN and CDR2 is SVGIG (reference sequence). The CDR3 extends over 14 amino acids. DNA for the CDR3: TGTGCCTGGAGTGTAGGGACAGGGACCTACGAGCAGTACTTC. It encodes CAWSVGTGTYEQYF.

The chain recombines TRBV6-4 with TRBJ1-2; TRBD1 aligns across 12 bases. Germline CDR1 reads MRHNA; CDR2 reads SNTAGT. The ends lost 2 bases at V and 6 bases at J; junction bases unmatched: 4. The CDR3 is 15 amino acids. The CDR3 DNA follows: TGTGCCAGCAGTGACGGGACAGGGGGCAGTGATGGCTACACCTTC. It is translated as CASSDGTGGSDGYTF.

The gene calls are TRBV11-3 and TRBJ2-7; 10 nucleotides agree with TRBD1. CDR1 and CDR2 (germline): SGHNT, YENEEA. CDR3 length equals 12 residues. The junction had 0 bases not matched to a gene; V was cut back by 5 bases and J by 5 bases. Here the CDR3 reads CASSGTGDEQYF. In nucleotides, the CDR3 is TGTGCCAGCAGCGGGACAGGGGACGAGCAGTACTTC.

The chain couples TRBV30 to TRBJ1-6; weak D call: TRBD1 (6 bases). CDR3 size: 17 residues. Germline loops: CDR1 GTSNPN, CDR2 SVGIG (reference sequence). V lost 0 bases and J 4 bases, leaving 16 bases between the germline ends. The CDR3 sequence: CAWSVRRGQIYNSPLHF. The CDR3 DNA sequence: TGTGCCTGGAGTGTAAGGCGCGGACAGATATATAATTCACCCCTCCACTTT. The full variable domain, its missing parts supplied by reference TRBV30 and TRBJ1-6, is SQTIHQWPATLVQPVGSPLSLECTVEGTSNPNLYWYRQAAGRGLQLLFYSVGIGQISSEVPQNLSASRPQDRQFILSSKKLLLSDSGFYLCAWSVRRGQIYNSPLHFGNGTRLTVT.

This chain uses TRBV11-2 with TRBJ1-4, with D tentatively TRBD1 (6 bases). Germline lookup yields CDR1 SGHAT and CDR2 FQNNGV. The germline V and J ends were trimmed by 7 bases and 0 bases, with 15 bases remaining between them. This CDR3 spans 16 amino acids. CDR3 DNA: TGTGCCAGCAAAGACAGGACCACAGCAACTAATGAAAAACTGTTTTTT. Translated: CASKDRTTATNEKLFF.

This sequence joins TRBV9 and TRBJ2-3, with TRBD2 matching 8 bases. This CDR3 has 15 residues. The germline V gene has CDR1 SGDLS and CDR2 YYNGEE. Trimming at V came to 0 bases and at J to 1 base, leaving 1 base not matched to a gene. The CDR3 region is CASSVELAGTDTQYF. In nucleotides, the CDR3 is TGTGCCAGCAGCGTAGAACTAGCGGGCACAGATACGCAGTATTTT.

The rearrangement joins TRBV5-1 to TRBJ2-1; 9 positions agree with TRBD2. This CDR3 comprises 15 residues. Germline-derived CDR1 and CDR2 are SGHRS and YFSETQ. V trimming: 4 bases; J trimming: 5 bases; junction bases outside the gene matches: 7. CDR3 region: CASSPGTSRDNEQFF. CDR3 DNA sequence: TGCGCCAGCAGCCCCGGGACTAGCAGGGACAATGAGCAGTTCTTC.

This clone showed up just a few times. V and J are TRBV20-1 and TRBJ1-2, with a possible D match to TRBD1 (5 bases). V lost 4 bases, J lost 7 bases, and 10 bases lay in between. The CDR3 contains 11 residues. The V gene's germline CDR1 is DFQATT and CDR2 SNEGSKA (reference sequence). The CDR3 loop reads CSAIGAIGYTF. DNA for the CDR3: TGCAGTGCTATAGGGGCCATTGGCTACACCTTC.

The chain recombines TRBV6-5 with TRBJ2-7; TRBD1 agrees at 10 bases. The CDR3 is made up of 15 amino acids. Germline CDR1 is MNHEY and CDR2 is SVGAGI. J was trimmed by 2 bases and V by 5 bases; bases with no gene match: 6. The CDR3 protein is CASSVGTGAAYEQYF. The DNA of the CDR3 is TGTGCCAGCAGTGTAGGGACAGGGGCTGCCTACGAGCAGTACTTC.

The chain links TRBV30 to TRBJ2-5; TRBD2 matches 13 bases. J was trimmed by 2 bases and V by 0 bases; bases with no gene match: 9. The length of the CDR3 is 18 residues. Germline-derived CDR1 and CDR2 are GTSNPN and SVGIG (reference sequence). CDR3 nucleotides: TGTGCCTGGAGTGTATCAAGGACTAGCGGGGGACCACAAGAGACCCAGTACTTC. This sequence encodes CAWSVSRTSGGPQETQYF. Using reference TRBV30 and TRBJ2-5 for the parts outside the CDR3, the full variable domain is SQTIHQWPATLVQPVGSPLSLECTVEGTSNPNLYWYRQAAGRGLQLLFYSVGIGQISSEVPQNLSASRPQDRQFILSSKKLLLSDSGFYLCAWSVSRTSGGPQETQYFGPGTRLLVL.

J is TRBJ1-6 and V is TRBV19; possibly TRBD1 for D (6 bases). Trimming took off 9 bases at V and 1 base at J, with 19 bases between the two ends. Germline assignment: CDR1 LNHDA and CDR2 SQIVND (reference sequence). The CDR3 covers 17 residues. This chain's CDR3 is CASQTGGKGSYNSPLHF. The CDR3 DNA reads as TGTGCCAGCCAAACGGGGGGCAAGGGATCCTATAATTCACCCCTCCACTTT.

V and J are TRBV7-2 and TRBJ2-3; tentative D call: TRBD2 (5 bases). CDR1 SGHTA and CDR2 FQGNSA come from the germline V gene. Trimming removed 5 bases from V and 5 bases from J, with 14 bases in between. The CDR3 consists of 14 residues. CDR3 amino acids: CASSPQRVRDTQYF. For the CDR3, the DNA is TGTGCCAGCAGCCCACAGAGGGTACGAGATACGCAGTATTTT.

The chain is built from TRBV5-4 and TRBJ2-3; possible D gene TRBD1, 6 bases. The length of the CDR3 is 12 residues. The germline V gene encodes CDR1 SGHNT and CDR2 YYREEE (reference sequence). V was trimmed by 4 bases and J by 5 bases, leaving 8 bases between them. The CDR3 DNA reads TGTGCCAGCAGCCGGACAGAAGATACGCAGTATTTT. Protein sequence: CASSRTEDTQYF.

The J gene is TRBJ2-7, the V gene TRBV19; TRBD2 matches 15 bases. The CDR3 consists of 17 residues. The junction had 9 bases not matched to a gene; V was cut back by 4 bases and J by 5 bases. Germline lookup yields CDR1 LNHDA and CDR2 SQIVND (reference sequence). In DNA, the CDR3 is TGTGCCAGTAGTAACCCCGGGACTAGCGGGGGGCGCGACGAGCAGTACTTC. This translates into CASSNPGTSGGRDEQYF.

This clone was counted a few times. The chain links TRBV19 to TRBJ2-2, with D perhaps matching TRBD2 (5 bases). The CDR3 runs to 12 residues. V lost 5 bases and J 8 bases, leaving 9 bases between the germline ends. CDR1 is LNHDA and CDR2 is SQIVND in the germline V gene (reference sequence). CDR3 loop: CASSPLGGELFF. The CDR3 DNA is TGTGCCAGTAGTCCACTAGGGGGGGAGCTGTTTTTT.

The J gene is TRBJ1-2, the V gene TRBV9; 8 bases fit TRBD1. V gave up 3 bases and J gave up 7 bases; unmatched junction bases: 8. This CDR3 has 14 residues. CDR1 and CDR2 (germline): SGDLS, YYNGEE. CDR3: CASSGNRGFGGYTF. In DNA, the CDR3 is TGTGCCAGCAGCGGGAACAGGGGGTTTGGTGGCTACACCTTC.

The rearrangement uses TRBV28 and TRBJ1-5; D gene ambiguous. This CDR3 is 13 amino acids long. In germline, CDR1 is MDHEN, CDR2 SYDVKM. V lost 8 bases and J lost 0, with 8 bases in between. The CDR3 loop reads CASLDYSNQPQHF. The CDR3 nucleotides read TGTGCCAGCCTTGACTATAGCAATCAGCCCCAGCATTTT.

J is TRBJ1-2 and V is TRBV29-1; no firm D call. V shed 4 bases and J shed 5 bases, with 5 bases lying between them. Germline values: CDR1 SQVTM, CDR2 ANQGSEA. CDR3 length: 10 amino acids. The CDR3 spells CSVAGYGYTF. The CDR3 DNA sequence: TGCAGCGTTGCAGGATATGGCTACACCTTC. Full variable domain (missing parts from reference TRBV29-1 and TRBJ1-2): SAVISQKPSRDICQRGTSLTIQCQVDSQVTMMFWYRQQPGQSLTLIATANQGSEATYESGFVIDKFPISRPNLTFSTLTVSNMSPEDSSIYLCSVAGYGYTFGSGTRLTVV.

The chain joins TRBV6-4 to TRBJ1-2, with D unclear. Germline lookup yields CDR1 MRHNA and CDR2 SNTAGT. The V end lost 4 bases, the J end lost 7 bases, and 7 bases lay between the germline ends. CDR3 length: 11 residues. The CDR3 loop reads CASSAVLGYTF. The CDR3 nucleotides read TGTGCCAGCAGTGCCGTTCTTGGCTACACCTTC.

The rearrangement joins TRBV4-3 to TRBJ1-4; D gene ambiguous. Trimming cost V 0 bases and J 0 bases, with 5 bases left between them. Looked up from germline, CDR1 is LGHNA and CDR2 is YSLEER. The CDR3 consists of 15 residues. CDR3 DNA sequence: TGCGCCAGCAGCCAAGATGGCTCAACTAATGAAAAACTGTTTTTT. This codes for CASSQDGSTNEKLFF.

This clone was picked up one time. This rearrangement joins TRBV27 to TRBJ2-1, with 10 positions matching TRBD2. The CDR3 is made up of 16 amino acids. V lost 6 bases, J lost 0 bases, and 5 bases stayed unmatched. From germline, CDR1 is MNHEY and CDR2 SMNVEV (reference sequence). CDR3 protein: CASRILAGASYNEQFF. CDR3 nucleotide sequence: TGTGCCAGCAGGATTCTAGCGGGGGCCTCCTACAATGAGCAGTTCTTC.

This chain connects TRBV19 to TRBJ2-2; TRBD2 might be the D (5 bases). The length of the CDR3 is 14 residues. The germline V and J ends were trimmed by 5 bases and 9 bases, with 16 bases remaining between them. The germline CDR1 and CDR2 sequences are LNHDA and SQIVND (reference sequence). The CDR3 region is CASSALKVGRELFF. The CDR3 nucleotides read TGTGCCAGTAGTGCCCTGAAAGTCGGGAGGGAGCTGTTTTTT.